Below, 18 T cell receptor beta chains from the same sample are listed, as sequenced in a study of blood T cells in healthy people across ages. Through a sample-barcoded 5' primer and a J-beta primer mix, a second PCR was run for about 7 to 12 cycles. One entry per CDR3 protein results from TCRdb running MiXCR on the 5' RACE reads. The profile covers roughly 2 million distinct CDR3 sequences, with around 50% appearing a single time and over 2% taken by the ten largest. Specimen: blood. These receptor sequences come from a woman aged 40-49 years in good health.

The V gene is TRBV7-9, the J gene TRBJ2-3; TRBD2 agrees at 12 bases. The length of the CDR3 is 19 residues. Germline assignment: CDR1 SEHNR and CDR2 FQNEAQ (reference sequence). The V gene end was trimmed by 4 bases and the J gene end by 0 bases; junction bases not matched to a gene: 11. CDR3: CASSSRTSGEHASTDTQYF. Here the CDR3 DNA reads TGTGCCAGCAGCTCCAGGACTAGCGGGGAACACGCTAGCACAGATACGCAGTATTTT.

The chain joins TRBV7-2 to TRBJ2-2; 8 bases match TRBD2. Per germline, CDR1 SGHTA and CDR2 FQGNSA. With 4 bases clipped from V and 7 bases from J, the junction kept 11 bases outside the gene matches. The CDR3 consists of 16 residues. The CDR3 coding sequence is TGTGCCAGCAGCTCAGAAGGCCTAGCGGGTTTCGGGGAGCTGTTTTTT. It translates to CASSSEGLAGFGELFF.

The chain is built from TRBV4-3 and TRBJ2-5; the D is unclear. Trimming removed 5 bases from V and 4 bases from J, with 17 bases in between. Germline loops: CDR1 LGHNA, CDR2 YSLEER. This CDR3 is 15 amino acids long. CDR3 in DNA: TGCGCCAGCAGCAAAAATGTCCAGTTCAGAGAGACCCAGTACTTC. This translates into CASSKNVQFRETQYF.

The chain carries TRBV27 and TRBJ2-2; a possible D gene is TRBD1 (6 bases). Per germline, CDR1 MNHEY and CDR2 SMNVEV (reference sequence). Trimming shortened V by 4 bases and J by 4 bases, and 13 bases separated the two germline ends. CDR3 length equals 15 residues. DNA for the CDR3: TGTGCCAGCAGTTGGACAGTCGGTCTCACCGGGGAGCTGTTTTTT. Amino acid sequence: CASSWTVGLTGELFF.

This clonotype appeared a few times. This rearrangement joins TRBV7-2 to TRBJ2-5; D might be TRBD2 (5 bases). Trimming took off 5 bases at V and 1 base at J, with 11 bases between the two ends. CDR1 and CDR2 (germline): SGHTA, FQGNSA. This CDR3 has 14 residues. CDR3 nucleotides: TGTGCCAGCAGCCCTAACGGAGGCCAAGAGACCCAGTACTTC. It yields the protein CASSPNGGQETQYF.

This clonotype was counted a few times. This chain connects TRBV29-1 to TRBJ2-3; D gene uncertain. The CDR3 length is 12 residues. Trimming stripped 6 bases from V and 2 bases from J, with 9 bases between. Germline V gene data show CDR1 as SQVTM and CDR2 as ANQGSEA. CDR3 residues: CSVLTPTDTQYF. The CDR3 nucleotides read TGCAGCGTCCTGACACCCACAGATACGCAGTATTTT.

The chain combines TRBV29-1 with TRBJ2-5, with 10 bases that match TRBD1. The CDR3 consists of 13 residues. Germline-derived CDR1 and CDR2 are SQVTM and ANQGSEA. V was clipped by 6 bases and J by 11 bases; unmatched bases: 12. In DNA form, the CDR3 reads TGCAGCGTGGGACCGGGACAGGGGAGAGAGCAGTACTTC. It is translated as CSVGPGQGREQYF. The complete variable domain, with remaining parts taken from reference TRBV29-1 and TRBJ2-5, reads SAVISQKPSRDICQRGTSLTIQCQVDSQVTMMFWYRQQPGQSLTLIATANQGSEATYESGFVIDKFPISRPNLTFSTLTVSNMSPEDSSIYLCSVGPGQGREQYFGPGTRLLVL.

The chain uses TRBV28 and TRBJ2-7; 9 positions agree with TRBD1. Germline V gives CDR1 MDHEN, CDR2 SYDVKM. The CDR3 runs to 13 residues. The V gene end was trimmed by 8 bases and the J gene end by 2 bases; junction bases not matched to a gene: 4. CDR3 DNA: TGTGCCAGCCGGGACAGGGTAGCCTACGAGCAGTACTTC. Its translation: CASRDRVAYEQYF.

The J gene is TRBJ2-7, the V gene TRBV6-5; the match to TRBD1 covers 8 bases. V lost 2 bases, J lost 6 bases, and 6 bases stayed unmatched. The germline gives CDR1 MNHEY, CDR2 SVGAGI. CDR3 length: 14 residues. The chain's CDR3 is CASSYQDRDGEQYF. The CDR3 coding sequence is TGTGCCAGCAGTTACCAGGACAGGGACGGCGAGCAGTACTTC.

This clonotype was observed a handful of times. The V and J genes are TRBV28 and TRBJ2-3; 12 bases fit TRBD2. The V and J ends lost 5 bases and 4 bases, in that order; junction bases with no gene match: 13. Looked up from germline, CDR1 is MDHEN and CDR2 is SYDVKM. This CDR3 region has 18 residues. CDR3 in amino acids: CASSAPTSGGPLADTQYF. CDR3 coding DNA: TGTGCCAGCAGTGCACCGACTAGCGGGGGTCCTCTTGCAGATACGCAGTATTTT.

This clonotype occurred once. V and J are TRBV9 and TRBJ2-1, with D perhaps matching TRBD1 (5 bases). Germline CDR1 reads SGDLS; CDR2 reads YYNGEE. This CDR3 comprises 14 residues. V shed 0 bases and J shed 5 bases, with 9 bases lying between them. This CDR3 reads CASSVAGHNNEQFF. The CDR3 bases are TGTGCCAGCAGCGTAGCAGGACATAACAATGAGCAGTTCTTC.

This chain links TRBV7-9 with TRBJ2-5; 10 bases line up with TRBD2. Germline CDR1 reads SEHNR; CDR2 reads FQNEAQ (reference sequence). Unmatched junction bases numbered 18, after V lost 3 bases and J lost 5 bases. The CDR3 has 19 residues. CDR3 coding DNA: TGTGCCAGCAGCTTGGGTCGGACGAGCGGGGGGGAAGTCCGTGAGACCCAGTACTTC. Its protein is CASSLGRTSGGEVRETQYF.

The chain couples TRBV7-3 to TRBJ2-3, with D hard to call. Trimming took off 0 bases at V and 9 bases at J, with 13 bases between the two ends. This CDR3 spans 14 amino acids. Germline V gene data show CDR1 as SGHTA and CDR2 as FQGTGA. CDR3 in amino acids: CASSLTPRSGTQYF. CDR3 DNA: TGTGCCAGCAGCTTAACCCCTAGATCAGGCACGCAGTATTTT.

As DNA, the CDR3 is TGCGCCAGCAGCCAAGAAGCTGTTGGTGCGGGGAGGGGAGATACGCAGTATTTT. Translated, it gives CASSQEAVGAGRGDTQYF. The V and J genes are TRBV4-3 and TRBJ2-3; 7 bases agree with TRBD2. The germline gives CDR1 LGHNA, CDR2 YSLEER. This CDR3 has 18 residues. V lost 0 bases, J lost 5 bases, and 14 bases stayed unmatched.

The chain recombines TRBV2 with TRBJ2-7, with 7 bases lining up with TRBD1. This CDR3 is built from 16 residues. Per germline, CDR1 SNHLY and CDR2 FYNNEI. The V and J ends lost 5 bases and 0 bases, in that order; junction bases with no gene match: 10. The CDR3 DNA follows: TGTGCCAGCAGTCCCACCAGGACAGGCAGCTCCTACGAGCAGTACTTC. This sequence encodes CASSPTRTGSSYEQYF.

V usage is TRBV28 and J usage is TRBJ1-5; 7 bases fit TRBD1. The germline V gene encodes CDR1 MDHEN and CDR2 SYDVKM. The ends lost 3 bases at V and 3 bases at J; junction bases unmatched: 2. This CDR3 spans 14 amino acids. This CDR3 reads CASSLTGFNQPQHF. The CDR3 region has the DNA TGTGCCAGCAGTTTGACAGGGTTCAATCAGCCCCAGCATTTT.

The CDR3 DNA is TGTGCCAGCAGCGCGGGACTAGCGGGGCCCTACAATGAGCAGTACTTC. Its translation: CASSAGLAGPYNEQYF. V gene TRBV7-8 combines with J gene TRBJ2-1; TRBD2 aligns across 13 bases. The J call may be faulty, since TRBJ2-7 better matches the DNA end. The CDR3 is 16 amino acids. Germline assignment: CDR1 SGHVS and CDR2 FQNEAQ.

This CDR3 is CSAGGASTDTQYF. The DNA for the CDR3 is TGCAGTGCGGGGGGGGCTAGCACAGATACGCAGTATTTT. The J gene is TRBJ2-3, the V gene TRBV20-1, with D possibly matching TRBD2 (7 bases). Deletions cut 6 bases from V and 0 bases from J, with 10 bases between. The CDR3 has 13 residues. Looked up from germline, CDR1 is DFQATT and CDR2 is SNEGSKA (reference sequence).